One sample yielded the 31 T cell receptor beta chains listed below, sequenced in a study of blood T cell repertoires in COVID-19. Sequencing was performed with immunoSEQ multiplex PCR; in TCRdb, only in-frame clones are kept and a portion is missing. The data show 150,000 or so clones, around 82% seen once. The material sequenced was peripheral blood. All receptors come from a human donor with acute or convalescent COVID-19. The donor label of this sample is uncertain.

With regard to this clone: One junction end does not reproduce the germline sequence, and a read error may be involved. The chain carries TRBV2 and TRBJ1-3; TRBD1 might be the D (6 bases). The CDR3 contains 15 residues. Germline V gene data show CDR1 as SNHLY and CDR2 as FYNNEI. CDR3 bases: TGTGCCAGCAGCGAAGTTACCAGGGGAGGAAACACCATATATTTT. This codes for CASSEVTRGGNTIYF.

The CDR3 region is CASSFRSPAMNTEAFF. The DNA for the CDR3 is TGTGCCAGCAGCTTCAGGTCCCCCGCGATGAACACTGAAGCTTTCTTT. This chain connects TRBV5-4 to TRBJ1-1; unclear D gene. V lost 2 bases to trimming and J lost 0 bases, with 14 bases between them. This CDR3 comprises 16 residues. In germline, CDR1 is SGHNT, CDR2 YYREEE (reference sequence).

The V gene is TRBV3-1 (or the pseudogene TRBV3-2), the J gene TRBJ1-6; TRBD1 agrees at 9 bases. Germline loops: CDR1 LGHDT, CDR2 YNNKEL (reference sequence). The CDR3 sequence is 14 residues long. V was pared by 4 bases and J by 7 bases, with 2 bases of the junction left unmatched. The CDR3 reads CASSRGQGNSPLHF. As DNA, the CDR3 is TGTGCCAGCAGCCGAGGACAGGGGAATTCACCCCTCCACTTT.

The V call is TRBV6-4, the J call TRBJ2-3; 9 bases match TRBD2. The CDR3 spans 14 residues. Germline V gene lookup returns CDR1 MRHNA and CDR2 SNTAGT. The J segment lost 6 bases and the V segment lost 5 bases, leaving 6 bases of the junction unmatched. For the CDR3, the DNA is TGTGCCAGCAGTAAAGCGGGGGGCCCGGATACGCAGTATTTT. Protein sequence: CASSKAGGPDTQYF.

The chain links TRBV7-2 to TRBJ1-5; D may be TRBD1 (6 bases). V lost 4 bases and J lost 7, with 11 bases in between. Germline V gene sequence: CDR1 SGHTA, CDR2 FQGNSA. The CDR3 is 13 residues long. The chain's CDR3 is CASSSQQGQPQHF. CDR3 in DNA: TGTGCCAGCAGCTCCCAACAGGGACAGCCCCAGCATTTT.

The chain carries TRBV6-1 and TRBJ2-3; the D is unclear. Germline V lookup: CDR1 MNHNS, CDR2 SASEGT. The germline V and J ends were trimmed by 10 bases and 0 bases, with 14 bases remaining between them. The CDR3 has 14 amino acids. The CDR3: CAISPSVSTDTQYF. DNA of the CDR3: TGTGCCATCTCCCCCTCAGTTAGCACAGATACGCAGTATTTT.

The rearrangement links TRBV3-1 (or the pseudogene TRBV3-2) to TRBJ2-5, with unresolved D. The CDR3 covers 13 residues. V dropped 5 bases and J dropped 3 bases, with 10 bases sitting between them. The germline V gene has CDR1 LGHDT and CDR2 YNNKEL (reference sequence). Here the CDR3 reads CASSLGRKETQYF. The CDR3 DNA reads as TGTGCCAGCAGCTTGGGCCGAAAAGAGACCCAGTACTTC.

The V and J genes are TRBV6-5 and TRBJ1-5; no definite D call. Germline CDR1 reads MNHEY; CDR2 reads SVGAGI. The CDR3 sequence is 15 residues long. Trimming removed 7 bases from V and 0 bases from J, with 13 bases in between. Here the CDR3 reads CASTGWRSSNQPQHF. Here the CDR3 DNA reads TGTGCCAGCACCGGGTGGAGGAGTAGCAATCAGCCCCAGCATTTT.

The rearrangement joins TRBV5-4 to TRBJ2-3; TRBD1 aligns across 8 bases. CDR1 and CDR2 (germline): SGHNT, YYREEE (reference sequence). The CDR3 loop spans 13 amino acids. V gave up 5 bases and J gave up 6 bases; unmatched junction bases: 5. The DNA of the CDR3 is TGTGCCAGCAGTCTTACAGGGGGGGATACGCAGTATTTT. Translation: CASSLTGGDTQYF. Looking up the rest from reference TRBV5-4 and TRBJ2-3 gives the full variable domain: ETGVTQSPTHLIKTRGQQVTLRCSSQSGHNTVSWYQQALGQGPQFIFQYYREEENGRGNFPPRFSGLQFPNYSSELNVNALELDDSALYLCASSLTGGDTQYFGPGTRLTVL.

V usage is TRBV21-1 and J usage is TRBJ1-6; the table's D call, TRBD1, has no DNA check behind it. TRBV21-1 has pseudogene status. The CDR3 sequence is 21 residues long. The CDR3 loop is CASSKVRPGLDRATYNSPLHF. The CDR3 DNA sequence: TGTGCCAGCAGCAAAGTACGTCCGGGCCTGGACAGGGCAACCTATAATTCACCCCTCCACTTT.

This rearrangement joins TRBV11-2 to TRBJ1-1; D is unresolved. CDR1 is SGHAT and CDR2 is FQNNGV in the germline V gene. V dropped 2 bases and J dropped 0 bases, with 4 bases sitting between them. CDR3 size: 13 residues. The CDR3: CASSLPVNTEAFF. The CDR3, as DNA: TGTGCCAGCAGCTTACCGGTGAACACTGAAGCTTTCTTT.

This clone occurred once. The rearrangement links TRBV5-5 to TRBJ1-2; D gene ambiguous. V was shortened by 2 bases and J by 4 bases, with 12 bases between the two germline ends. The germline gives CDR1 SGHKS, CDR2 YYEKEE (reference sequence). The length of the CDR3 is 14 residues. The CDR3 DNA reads TGTGCCAGCAGCTTACGGAAGGGAGGCTATGGCTACACCTTC. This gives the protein CASSLRKGGYGYTF.

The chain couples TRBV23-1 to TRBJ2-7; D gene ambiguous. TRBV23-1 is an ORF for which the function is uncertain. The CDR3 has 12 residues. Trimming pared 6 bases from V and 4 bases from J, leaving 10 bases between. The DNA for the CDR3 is TGCGCCAGCAGCCCAACTGCGTACGAGCAGTACTTC. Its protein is CASSPTAYEQYF.

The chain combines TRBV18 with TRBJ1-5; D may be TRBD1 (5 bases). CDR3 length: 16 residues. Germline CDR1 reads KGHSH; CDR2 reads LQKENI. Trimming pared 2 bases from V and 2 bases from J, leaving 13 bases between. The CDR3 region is CASSPGGPGGNQPQHF. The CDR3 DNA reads TGTGCCAGCTCACCAGGCGGCCCGGGGGGCAATCAGCCCCAGCATTTT.

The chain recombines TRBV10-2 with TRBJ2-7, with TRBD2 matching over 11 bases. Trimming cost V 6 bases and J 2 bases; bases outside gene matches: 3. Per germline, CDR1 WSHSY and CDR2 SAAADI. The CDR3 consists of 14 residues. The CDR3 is CASSTSGRAYEQYF. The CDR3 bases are TGCGCCAGCAGCACTAGCGGGAGAGCCTACGAGCAGTACTTC.

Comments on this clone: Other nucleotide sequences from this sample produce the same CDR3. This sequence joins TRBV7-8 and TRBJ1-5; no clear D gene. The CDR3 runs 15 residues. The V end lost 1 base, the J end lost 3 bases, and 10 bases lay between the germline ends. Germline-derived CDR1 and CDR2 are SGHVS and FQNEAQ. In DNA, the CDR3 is TGTGCCAGCAGCTTAGTACCGGGAAACAATCAGCCCCAGCATTTT. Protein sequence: CASSLVPGNNQPQHF.

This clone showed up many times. CDR3 in DNA: TGTGCCAGCAGTTACTCTCAGGGTCAAACTTTCTTT. It encodes CASSYSQGQTFF. The V call is TRBV6-2 or TRBV6-3, the J call TRBJ1-1; possibly TRBD1 for D (5 bases). The V and J ends lost 0 bases and 12 bases respectively, with 11 bases between them. The germline V gene encodes CDR1 MNHEY and CDR2 SVGEGT. The CDR3 totals 12 residues.

In DNA form, the CDR3 reads TGTGCCATCAGCGGTACAGGGGTTGGAAACACCATATATTTT. Amino acids: CAISGTGVGNTIYF. V gene TRBV10-3 combines with J gene TRBJ1-3, with TRBD1 matching over 7 bases. The V and J ends lost 6 bases and 3 bases, in that order; junction bases with no gene match: 5. This CDR3 contains 14 residues. Germline loops: CDR1 ENHRY, CDR2 SYGVKD.

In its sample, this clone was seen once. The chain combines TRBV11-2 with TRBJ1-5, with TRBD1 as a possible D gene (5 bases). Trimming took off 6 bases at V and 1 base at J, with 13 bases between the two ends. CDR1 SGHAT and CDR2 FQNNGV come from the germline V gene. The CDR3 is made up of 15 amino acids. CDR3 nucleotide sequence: TGTGCCAGCAGTCGACAGCAAGGGAGCAATCAGCCCCAGCATTTT. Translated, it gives CASSRQQGSNQPQHF.

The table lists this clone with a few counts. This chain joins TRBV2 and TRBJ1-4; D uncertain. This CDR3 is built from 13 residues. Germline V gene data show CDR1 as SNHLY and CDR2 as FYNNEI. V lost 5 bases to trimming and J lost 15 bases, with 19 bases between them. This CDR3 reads CASSPRSSRGVFF. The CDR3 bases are TGTGCCAGCAGTCCAAGATCCTCCCGCGGGGTGTTTTTT.

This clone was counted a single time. The CDR3 reads CASSESPGGTEAFF. CDR3 nucleotides: TGTGCCAGCAGTGAATCTCCGGGGGGGACTGAAGCTTTCTTT. This chain uses TRBV6-1 with TRBJ1-1, with D perhaps matching TRBD1 (5 bases). The CDR3 totals 14 residues. Germline V CDR1 and CDR2: MNHNS, SASEGT. V lost 2 bases, J lost 5 bases, and 12 bases lay in between.

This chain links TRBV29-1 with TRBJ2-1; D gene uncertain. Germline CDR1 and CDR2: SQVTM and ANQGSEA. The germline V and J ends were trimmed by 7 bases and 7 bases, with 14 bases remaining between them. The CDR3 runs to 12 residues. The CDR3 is CSGRVALNEQFF. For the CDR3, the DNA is TGCAGCGGTCGAGTTGCCTTAAATGAGCAGTTCTTC.

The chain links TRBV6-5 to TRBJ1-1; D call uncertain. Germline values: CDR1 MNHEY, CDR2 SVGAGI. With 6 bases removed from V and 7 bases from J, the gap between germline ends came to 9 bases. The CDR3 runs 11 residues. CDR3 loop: CASRTGIEAFF. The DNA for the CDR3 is TGTGCCAGCAGAACGGGGATTGAAGCTTTCTTT.

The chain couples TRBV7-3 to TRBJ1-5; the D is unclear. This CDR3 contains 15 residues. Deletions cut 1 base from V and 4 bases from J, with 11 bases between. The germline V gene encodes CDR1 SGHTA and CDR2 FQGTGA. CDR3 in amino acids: CASSLRGLGNQPQHF. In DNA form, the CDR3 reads TGTGCCAGCAGCTTAAGAGGGCTAGGAAATCAGCCCCAGCATTTT.

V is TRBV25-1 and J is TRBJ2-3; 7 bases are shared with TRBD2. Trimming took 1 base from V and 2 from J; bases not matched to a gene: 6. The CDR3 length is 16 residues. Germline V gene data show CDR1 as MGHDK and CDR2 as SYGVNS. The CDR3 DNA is TGTGCCAGCAGTGAATGGGGCGGGGGTTACACAGATACGCAGTATTTT. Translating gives CASSEWGGGYTDTQYF. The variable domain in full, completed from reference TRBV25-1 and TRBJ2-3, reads EADIYQTPRYLVIGTGKKITLECSQTMGHDKMYWYQQDPGMELHLIHYSYGVNSTEKGDLSSESTVSRIRTEHFPLTLESARPSHTSQYLCASSEWGGGYTDTQYFGPGTRLTVL.

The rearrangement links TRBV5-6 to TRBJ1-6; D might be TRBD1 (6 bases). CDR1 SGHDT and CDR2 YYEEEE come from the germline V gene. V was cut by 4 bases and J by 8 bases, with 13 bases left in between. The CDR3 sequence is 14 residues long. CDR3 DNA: TGTGCCAGCAGCATAGGAGCAGGGGATTCACCCCTCCACTTT. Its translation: CASSIGAGDSPLHF.

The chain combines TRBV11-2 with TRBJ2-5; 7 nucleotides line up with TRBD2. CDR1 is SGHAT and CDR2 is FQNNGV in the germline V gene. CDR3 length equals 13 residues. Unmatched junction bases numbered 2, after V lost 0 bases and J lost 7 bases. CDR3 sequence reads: CASSLEASGTQYF. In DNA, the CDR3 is TGTGCCAGCAGCTTAGAGGCTAGCGGGACCCAGTACTTC.

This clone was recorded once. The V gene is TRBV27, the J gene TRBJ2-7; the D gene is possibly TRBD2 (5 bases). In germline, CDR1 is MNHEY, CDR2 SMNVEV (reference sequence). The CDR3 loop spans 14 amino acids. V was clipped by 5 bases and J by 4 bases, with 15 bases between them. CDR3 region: CASSREPREYEQYF. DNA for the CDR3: TGTGCCAGCAGTAGAGAGCCTAGGGAGTACGAGCAGTACTTC.

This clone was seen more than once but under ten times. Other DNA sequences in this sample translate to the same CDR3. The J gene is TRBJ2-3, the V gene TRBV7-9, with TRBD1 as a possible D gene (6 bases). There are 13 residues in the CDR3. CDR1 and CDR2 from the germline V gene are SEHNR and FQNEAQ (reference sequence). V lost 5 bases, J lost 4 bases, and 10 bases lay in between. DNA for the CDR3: TGTGCCAGCAGCCCCAGGGGCCCAGATACGCAGTATTTT. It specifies CASSPRGPDTQYF.

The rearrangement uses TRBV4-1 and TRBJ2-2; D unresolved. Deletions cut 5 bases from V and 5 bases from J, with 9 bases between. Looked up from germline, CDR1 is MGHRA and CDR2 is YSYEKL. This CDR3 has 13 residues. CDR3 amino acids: CASSYQVTGELFF. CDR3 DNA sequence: TGCGCCAGCAGCTATCAGGTTACCGGGGAGCTGTTTTTT.

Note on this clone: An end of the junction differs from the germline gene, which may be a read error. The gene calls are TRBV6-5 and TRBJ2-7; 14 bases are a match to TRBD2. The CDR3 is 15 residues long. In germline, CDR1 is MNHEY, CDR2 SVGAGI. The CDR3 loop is CASSYSPGTSGGWHF. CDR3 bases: TGTGCCAGCAGTTACTCCCCGGGGACTAGCGGGGGTTGGCACTTC.